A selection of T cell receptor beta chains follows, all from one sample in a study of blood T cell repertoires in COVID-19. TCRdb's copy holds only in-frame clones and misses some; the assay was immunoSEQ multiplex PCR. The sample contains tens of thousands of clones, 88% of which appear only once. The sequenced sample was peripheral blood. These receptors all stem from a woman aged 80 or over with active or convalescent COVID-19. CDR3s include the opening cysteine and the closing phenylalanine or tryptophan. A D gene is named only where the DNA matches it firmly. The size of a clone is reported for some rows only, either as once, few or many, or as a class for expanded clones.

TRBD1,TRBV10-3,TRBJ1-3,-,CAISRQGPGNTIYF,TGTGCCATCAGTCGACAGGGCCCTGGAAACACCATATATTTT
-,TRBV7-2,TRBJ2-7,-,CASSTTTMAYEQYF,TGTGCCAGCAGCACCACTACTATGGCCTACGAGCAGTACTTC
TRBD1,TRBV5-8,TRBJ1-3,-,CANRTGVSGNTIYF,TGTGCCAACAGGACAGGCGTCTCTGGAAACACCATATATTTT
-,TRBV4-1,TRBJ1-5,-,CASSADRHEAQHF,TGCGCCAGCAGCGCCGACAGACACGAAGCCCAGCATTTT
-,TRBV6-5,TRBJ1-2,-,CASRSRSLRGYTF,TGTGCCAGCAGGTCGCGGAGCTTGAGAGGCTACACCTTC
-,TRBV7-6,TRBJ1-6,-,CASSLVGGPLDNSPLHF,TGTGCCAGCAGCTTAGTGGGGGGGCCCCTCGATAATTCACCCCTCCACTTT
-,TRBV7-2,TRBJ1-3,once,CASSFGPSSGNTIYF,TGTGCCAGCAGCTTCGGTCCGAGCTCTGGAAACACCATATATTTT
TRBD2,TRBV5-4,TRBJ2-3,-,CASRIGGGAGGPTDTQYF,TGTGCCAGCAGAATTGGGGGTGGGGCGGGGGGCCCCACAGATACGCAGTATTTT
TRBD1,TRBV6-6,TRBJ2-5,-,CASSYQGAWETQYF,TGTGCCAGCAGTTATCAGGGGGCCTGGGAGACCCAGTACTTC
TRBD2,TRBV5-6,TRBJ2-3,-,CASSRPSGASDTQYF,TGTGCCAGCAGCCGGCCTAGCGGCGCCTCAGATACGCAGTATTTT
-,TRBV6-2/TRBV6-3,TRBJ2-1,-,CASSYMGPNEQFF,TGTGCCAGCAGTTACATGGGGCCCAATGAGCAGTTCTTC
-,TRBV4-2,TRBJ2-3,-,CASSQDRTDTQYF,TGTGCCAGCAGCCAAGATCGGACAGATACGCAGTATTTT
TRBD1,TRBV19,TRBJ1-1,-,CASSILGGRMNTEAFF,TGTGCCAGTAGTATTTTAGGGGGCCGCATGAACACTGAAGCTTTCTTT
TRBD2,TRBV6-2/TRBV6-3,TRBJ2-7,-,CASSYGIAGTYEQYF,TGTGCCAGCAGTTACGGGATAGCGGGGACCTACGAGCAGTACTTC
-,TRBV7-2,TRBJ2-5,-,CASSPWTQETQYF,TGTGCCAGCAGCCCGTGGACACAAGAGACCCAGTACTTC
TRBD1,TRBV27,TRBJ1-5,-,CASSFTGVGSQPQHF,TGTGCCAGCAGTTTTACAGGGGTGGGTAGTCAGCCCCAGCATTTT
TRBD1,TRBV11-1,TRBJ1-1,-,CASSPNTGGEAFF,TGTGCCAGCAGCCCTAATACAGGGGGTGAAGCTTTCTTT
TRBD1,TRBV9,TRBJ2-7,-,CASSVGQGTYEQYF,TGTGCCAGCAGCGTAGGACAGGGGACGTACGAGCAGTACTTC
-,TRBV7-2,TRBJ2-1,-,CASSLEGTHYNEQFF,TGTGCCAGCAGCTTAGAGGGGACACACTACAATGAGCAGTTCTTC
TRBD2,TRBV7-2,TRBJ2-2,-,CASSPTSGRGELFF,TGTGCCAGCAGCCCGACTAGCGGGAGAGGGGAGCTGTTTTTT
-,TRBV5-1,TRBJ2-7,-,CASRLSRGPYEQYF,TGCGCCAGCAGGTTGTCCAGGGGTCCCTACGAGCAGTACTTC
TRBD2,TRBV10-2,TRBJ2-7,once,CASAPGGTYEQYF,TGCGCCAGCGCCCCGGGGGGAACCTACGAGCAGTACTTC
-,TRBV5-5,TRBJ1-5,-,CASSPTGGNQPQHF,TGTGCCAGCAGCCCGACAGGTGGCAATCAGCCCCAGCATTTT
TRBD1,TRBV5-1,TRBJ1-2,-,CASSLRQGAGSGYTF,TGCGCCAGCAGCCTCAGACAGGGGGCAGGGAGCGGCTACACCTTC
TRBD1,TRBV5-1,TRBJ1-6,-,CASSYGQGNSPLHF,TGCGCCAGCAGCTACGGACAGGGTAACTCACCCCTCCACTTT
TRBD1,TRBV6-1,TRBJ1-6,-,CASSEVPTGGGSPLHF,TGTGCCAGCAGTGAAGTTCCTACAGGGGGCGGATCACCCCTCCACTTT
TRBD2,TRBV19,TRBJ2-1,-,CASTTPGTTNNEQFF,TGTGCCAGTACAACTCCAGGGACTACCAACAATGAGCAGTTCTTC
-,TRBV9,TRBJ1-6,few,CASSTRQKESPLHF,TGTGCCAGCAGCACTCGACAGAAGGAGTCACCCCTCCACTTT
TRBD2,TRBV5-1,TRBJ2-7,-,CASFQTPAGAYEQYF,TGCGCCAGCTTTCAAACCCCAGCGGGAGCCTACGAGCAGTACTTC
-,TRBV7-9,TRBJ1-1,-,CASSLGTAREAFF,TGTGCCAGCAGCTTAGGGACAGCCAGAGAAGCTTTCTTT